The following is a T cell receptor beta chain sequence with its context. Looked up from germline, CDR1 is SGHNT and CDR2 is YYREEE (reference sequence). V trimming: 7 bases; J trimming: 0 bases; junction bases outside the gene matches: 4. The CDR3 length is 15 residues. Here immunoSEQ multiplex PCR was the method, and the copy in TCRdb shows in-frame clones only, minus some. Of some 71,000 clones detected, approximately 96% appear once; the ten largest clones hold over 0.2%. This sample is drawn from a study of technical replicates of blood from a few donors. The chain combines TRBV5-4 with TRBJ2-3; 11 bases align to TRBD1. Material for sequencing was T cells isolated from PBMCs. The origin of this receptor is a human donor in good health. The CDR3 region has the DNA TGTGCCAGCCAGAGGGACAGGGGGAGCACAGATACGCAGTATTTT. Translation: CASQRDRGSTDTQYF.